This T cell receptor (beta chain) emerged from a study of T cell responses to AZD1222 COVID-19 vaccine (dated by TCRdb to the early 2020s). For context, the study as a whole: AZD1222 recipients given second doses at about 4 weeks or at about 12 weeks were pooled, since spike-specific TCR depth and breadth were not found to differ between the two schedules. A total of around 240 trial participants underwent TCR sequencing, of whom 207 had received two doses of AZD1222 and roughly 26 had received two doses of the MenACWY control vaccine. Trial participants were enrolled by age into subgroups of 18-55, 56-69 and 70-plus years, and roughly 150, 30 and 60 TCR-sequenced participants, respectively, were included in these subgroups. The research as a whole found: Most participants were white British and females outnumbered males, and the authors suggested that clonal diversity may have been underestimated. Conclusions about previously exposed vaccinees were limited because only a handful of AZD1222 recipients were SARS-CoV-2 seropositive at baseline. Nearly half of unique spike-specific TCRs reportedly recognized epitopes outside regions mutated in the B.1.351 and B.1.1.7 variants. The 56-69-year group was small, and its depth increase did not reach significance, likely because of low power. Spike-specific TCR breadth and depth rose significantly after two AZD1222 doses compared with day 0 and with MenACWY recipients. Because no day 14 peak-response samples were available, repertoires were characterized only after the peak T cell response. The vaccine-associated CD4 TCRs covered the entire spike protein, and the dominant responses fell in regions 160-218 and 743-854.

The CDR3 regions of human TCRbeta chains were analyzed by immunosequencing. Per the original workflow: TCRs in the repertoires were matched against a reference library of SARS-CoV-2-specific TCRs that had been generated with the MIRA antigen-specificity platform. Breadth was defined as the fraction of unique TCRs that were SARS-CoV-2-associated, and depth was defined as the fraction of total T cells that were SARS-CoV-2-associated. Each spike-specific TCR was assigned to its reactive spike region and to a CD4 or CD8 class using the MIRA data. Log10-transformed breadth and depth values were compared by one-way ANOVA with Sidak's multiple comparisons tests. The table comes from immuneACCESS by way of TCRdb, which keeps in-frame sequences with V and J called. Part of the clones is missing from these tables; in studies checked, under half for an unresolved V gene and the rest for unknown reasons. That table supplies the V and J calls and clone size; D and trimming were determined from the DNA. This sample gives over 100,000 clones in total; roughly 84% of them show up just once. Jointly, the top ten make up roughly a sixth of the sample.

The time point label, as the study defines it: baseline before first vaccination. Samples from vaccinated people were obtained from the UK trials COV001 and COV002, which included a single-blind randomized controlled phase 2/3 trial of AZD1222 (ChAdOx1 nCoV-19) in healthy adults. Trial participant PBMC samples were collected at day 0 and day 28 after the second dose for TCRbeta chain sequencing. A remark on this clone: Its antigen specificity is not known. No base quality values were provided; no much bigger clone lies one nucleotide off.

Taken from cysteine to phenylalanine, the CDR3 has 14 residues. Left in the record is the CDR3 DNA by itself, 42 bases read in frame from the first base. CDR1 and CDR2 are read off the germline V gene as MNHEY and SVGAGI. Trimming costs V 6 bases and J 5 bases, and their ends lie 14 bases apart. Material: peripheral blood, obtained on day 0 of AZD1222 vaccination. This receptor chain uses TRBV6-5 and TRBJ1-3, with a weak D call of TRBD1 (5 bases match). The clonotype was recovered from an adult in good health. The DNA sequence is TGTGCCAGCAGGAGATCGGACAAGAGAAACACCATATATTTT. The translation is CASRRSDKRNTIYF.